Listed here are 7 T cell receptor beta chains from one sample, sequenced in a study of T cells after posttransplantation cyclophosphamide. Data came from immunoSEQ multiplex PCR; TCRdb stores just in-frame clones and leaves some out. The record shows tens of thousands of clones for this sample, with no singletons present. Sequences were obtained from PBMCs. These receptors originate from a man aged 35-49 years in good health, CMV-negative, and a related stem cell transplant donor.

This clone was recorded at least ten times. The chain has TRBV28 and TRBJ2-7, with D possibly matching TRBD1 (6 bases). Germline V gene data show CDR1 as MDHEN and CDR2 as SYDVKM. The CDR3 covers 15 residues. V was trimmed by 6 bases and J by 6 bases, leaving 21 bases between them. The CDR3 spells CASRTHRDIGTEQYF. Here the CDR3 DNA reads TGTGCCAGCAGAACCCACCGGGACATCGGCACCGAGCAGTACTTC.

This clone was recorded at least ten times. The CDR3 region is CASSLASGSTDTQYF. The CDR3 DNA is TGTGCCAGCAGCTTAGCGAGCGGCAGCACAGATACGCAGTATTTT. The V gene is TRBV7-2, the J gene TRBJ2-3; TRBD2 is a possible D gene (5 bases). Germline loops: CDR1 SGHTA, CDR2 FQGNSA. The CDR3 is 15 residues long. Between the trimmed V and J ends, which lost 0 bases and 0 bases, there was a span of 7 bases. The full variable domain, in which reference TRBV7-2 and TRBJ2-3 provide the parts outside the CDR3, is GAGVSQSPSNKVTEKGKDVELRCDPISGHTALYWYRQSLGQGLEFLIYFQGNSAPDKSGLPSDRFSAERTGGSVSTLTIQRTQQEDSAVYLCASSLASGSTDTQYFGPGTRLTVL.

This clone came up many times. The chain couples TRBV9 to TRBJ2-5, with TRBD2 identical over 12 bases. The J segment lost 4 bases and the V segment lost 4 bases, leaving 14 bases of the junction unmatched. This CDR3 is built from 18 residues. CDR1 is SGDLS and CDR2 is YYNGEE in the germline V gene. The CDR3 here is CASSPHRLAGGMAETQYF. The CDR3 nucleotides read TGTGCCAGCAGCCCGCACCGCCTAGCGGGAGGGATGGCAGAGACCCAGTACTTC. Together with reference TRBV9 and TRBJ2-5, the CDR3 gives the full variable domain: DSGVTQTPKHLITATGQRVTLRCSPRSGDLSVYWYQQSLDQGLQFLIQYYNGEERAKGNILERFSAQQFPDLHSELNLSSLELGDSALYFCASSPHRLAGGMAETQYFGPGTRLLVL.

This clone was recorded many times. The CDR3: CASSSGGASSYEQYF. CDR3 in DNA: TGTGCCAGCTCCTCCGGAGGGGCAAGCTCCTACGAGCAGTACTTC. J is TRBJ2-7 and V is TRBV18; tentative D call: TRBD2 (6 bases). Trimming removed 6 bases from V and 0 bases from J, with 15 bases in between. This CDR3 comprises 15 residues. CDR1 KGHSH and CDR2 LQKENI come from the germline V gene.

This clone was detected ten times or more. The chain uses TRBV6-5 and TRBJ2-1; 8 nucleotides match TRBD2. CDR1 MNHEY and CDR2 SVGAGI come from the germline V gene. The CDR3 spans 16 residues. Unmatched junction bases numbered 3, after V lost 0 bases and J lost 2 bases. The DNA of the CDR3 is TGTGCCAGCAGTTACTCCCGGGGGGGGCCCTACAATGAGCAGTTCTTC. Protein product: CASSYSRGGPYNEQFF.

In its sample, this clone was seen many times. In nucleotides, the CDR3 is TGTGCCAGTAGTAACCAGGGGGAAGGGACGGAGCAGTACTTC. Residues: CASSNQGEGTEQYF. This chain connects TRBV19 to TRBJ2-7; 7 bases match TRBD1. V dropped 4 bases and J dropped 7; count of bases not matched to a gene: 10. Per germline, CDR1 LNHDA and CDR2 SQIVND (reference sequence). The CDR3 is made up of 14 amino acids.

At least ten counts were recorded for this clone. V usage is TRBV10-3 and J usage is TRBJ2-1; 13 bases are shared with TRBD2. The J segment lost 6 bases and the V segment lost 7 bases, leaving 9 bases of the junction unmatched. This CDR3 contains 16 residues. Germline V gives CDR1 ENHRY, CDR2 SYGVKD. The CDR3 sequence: CAITMGTSGAPNEQFF. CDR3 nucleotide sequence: TGTGCCATCACTATGGGGACTAGCGGGGCCCCCAATGAGCAGTTCTTC.